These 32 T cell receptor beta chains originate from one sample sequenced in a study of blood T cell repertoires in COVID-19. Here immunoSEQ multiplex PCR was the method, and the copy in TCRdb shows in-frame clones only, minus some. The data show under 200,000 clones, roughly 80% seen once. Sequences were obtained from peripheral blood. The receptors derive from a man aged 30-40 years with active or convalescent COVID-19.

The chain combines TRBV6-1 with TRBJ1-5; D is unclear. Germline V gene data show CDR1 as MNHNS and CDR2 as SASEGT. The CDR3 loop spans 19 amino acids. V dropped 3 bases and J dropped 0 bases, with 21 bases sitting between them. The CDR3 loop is CASSEPEGGVRYSNQPQHF. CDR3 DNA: TGTGCCAGCAGTGAGCCGGAGGGAGGAGTGCGGTATAGCAATCAGCCCCAGCATTTT.

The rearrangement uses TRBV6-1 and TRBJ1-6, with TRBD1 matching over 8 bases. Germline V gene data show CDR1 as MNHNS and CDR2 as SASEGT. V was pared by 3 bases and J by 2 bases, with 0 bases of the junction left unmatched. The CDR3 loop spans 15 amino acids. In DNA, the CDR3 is TGTGCCAGCAGTGAGACAGGGGCCTATAATTCACCCCTCCACTTT. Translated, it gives CASSETGAYNSPLHF.

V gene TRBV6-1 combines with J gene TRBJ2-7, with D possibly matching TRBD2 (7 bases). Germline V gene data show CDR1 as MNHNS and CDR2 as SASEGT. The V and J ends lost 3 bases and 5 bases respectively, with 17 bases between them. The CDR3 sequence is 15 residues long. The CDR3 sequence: CASSELGGHPNEQYF. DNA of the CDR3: TGTGCCAGCAGTGAGCTGGGGGGGCATCCGAACGAGCAGTACTTC.

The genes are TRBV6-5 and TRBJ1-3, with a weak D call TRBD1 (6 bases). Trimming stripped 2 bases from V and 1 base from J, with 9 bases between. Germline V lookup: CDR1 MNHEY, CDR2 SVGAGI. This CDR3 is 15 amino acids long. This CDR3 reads CASSYPTGSGNTIYF. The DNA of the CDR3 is TGTGCCAGCAGTTACCCAACAGGGTCTGGAAACACCATATATTTT.

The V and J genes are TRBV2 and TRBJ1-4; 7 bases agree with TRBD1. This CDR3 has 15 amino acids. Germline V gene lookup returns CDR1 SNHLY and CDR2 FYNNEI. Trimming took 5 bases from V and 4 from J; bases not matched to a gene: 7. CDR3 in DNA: TGTGCCAGCAGTCCACAGGGGACCCTTAATGAAAAACTGTTTTTT. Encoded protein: CASSPQGTLNEKLFF.

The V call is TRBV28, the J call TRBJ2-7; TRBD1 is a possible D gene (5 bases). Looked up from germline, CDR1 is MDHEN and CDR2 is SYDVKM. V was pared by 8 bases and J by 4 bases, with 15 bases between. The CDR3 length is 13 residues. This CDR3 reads CASGRSGNYEQYF. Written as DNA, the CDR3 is TGTGCCAGCGGTCGATCAGGGAATTACGAGCAGTACTTC.

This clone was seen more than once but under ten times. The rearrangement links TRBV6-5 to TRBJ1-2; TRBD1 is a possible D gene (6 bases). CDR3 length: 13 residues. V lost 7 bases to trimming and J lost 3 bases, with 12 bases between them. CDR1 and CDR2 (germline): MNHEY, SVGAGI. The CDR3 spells CASIGAGDYGYTF. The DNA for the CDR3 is TGTGCCAGCATCGGGGCAGGGGACTATGGCTACACCTTC.

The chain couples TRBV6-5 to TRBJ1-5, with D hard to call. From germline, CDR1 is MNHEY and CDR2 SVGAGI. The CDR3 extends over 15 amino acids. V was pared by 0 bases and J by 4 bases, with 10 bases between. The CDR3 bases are TGTGCCAGCAGTTACTCGGGTACGGGGAATCAGCCCCAGCATTTT. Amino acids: CASSYSGTGNQPQHF.

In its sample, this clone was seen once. CDR3 loop: CASSSAGTGYWVEQYV. The CDR3 DNA reads as TGTGCCAGCAGCTCCGCCGGGACAGGGTATTGGGTCGAGCAGTACGTC. The chain recombines TRBV11-2 with TRBJ2-7; 9 nucleotides align to TRBD1. This CDR3 region has 16 residues. Germline loops: CDR1 SGHAT, CDR2 FQNNGV. Germline trimming cut 4 bases from V and 6 bases from J; bases unmatched to any gene: 13.

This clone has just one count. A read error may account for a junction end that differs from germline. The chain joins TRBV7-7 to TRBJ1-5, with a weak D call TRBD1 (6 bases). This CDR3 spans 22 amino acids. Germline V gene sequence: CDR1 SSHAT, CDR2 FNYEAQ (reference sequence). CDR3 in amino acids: CASSTLGRRARGFPYSNQPQHF. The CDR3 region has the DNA TGTGCTAGCAGCACTTTGGGGAGAAGGGCCAGGGGCTTCCCTTATAGCAATCAGCCCCAGCATTTT.

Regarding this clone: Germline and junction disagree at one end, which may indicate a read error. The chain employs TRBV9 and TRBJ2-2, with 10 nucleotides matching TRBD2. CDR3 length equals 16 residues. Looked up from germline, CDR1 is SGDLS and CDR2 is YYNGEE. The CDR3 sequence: CASRKSGRADTRELFF. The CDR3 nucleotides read TGTGCCAGCAGAAAGAGCGGGAGGGCCGACACCAGGGAGCTGTTTTTT.

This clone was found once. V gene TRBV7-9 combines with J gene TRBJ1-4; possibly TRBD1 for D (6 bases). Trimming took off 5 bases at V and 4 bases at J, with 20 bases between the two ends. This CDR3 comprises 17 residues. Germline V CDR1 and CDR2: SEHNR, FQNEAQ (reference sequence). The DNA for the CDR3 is TGTGCCAGCAGCCCGCAGTCGTTAACAGGGCTTAATGAAAAACTGTTTTTT. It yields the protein CASSPQSLTGLNEKLFF.

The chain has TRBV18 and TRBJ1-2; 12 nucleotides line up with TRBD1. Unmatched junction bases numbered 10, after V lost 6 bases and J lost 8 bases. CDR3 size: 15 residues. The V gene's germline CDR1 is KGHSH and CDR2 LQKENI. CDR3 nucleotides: TGTGCCAGCTCGCTAGGGGACAGGGGGCCACAAGGCTACACCTTC. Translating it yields CASSLGDRGPQGYTF.

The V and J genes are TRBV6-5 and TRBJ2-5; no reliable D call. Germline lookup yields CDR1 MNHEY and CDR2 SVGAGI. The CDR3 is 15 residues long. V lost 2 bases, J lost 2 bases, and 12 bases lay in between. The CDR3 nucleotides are TGTGCCAGCAGTTACACGGGTCGCGTGCAAGAGACCCAGTACTTC. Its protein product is CASSYTGRVQETQYF.

Here the CDR3 reads CASSSSMRDQPQHF. CDR3 DNA: TGTGCCAGCAGCTCATCAATGAGGGATCAGCCCCAGCATTTT. The V gene is TRBV7-8, the J gene TRBJ1-5; D remains unclear. V was shortened by 4 bases and J by 5 bases, with 12 bases between the two germline ends. This CDR3 comprises 14 residues. Germline CDR1 is SGHVS and CDR2 is FQNEAQ. The variable domain in full, with the rest retrieved from reference TRBV7-8 and TRBJ1-5, is GAGVSQSPRYKVAKRGQDVALRCDPISGHVSLFWYQQALGQGPEFLTYFQNEAQLDKSGLPSDRFFAERPEGSVSTLKIQRTQQEDSAVYLCASSSSMRDQPQHFGDGTRLSIL.

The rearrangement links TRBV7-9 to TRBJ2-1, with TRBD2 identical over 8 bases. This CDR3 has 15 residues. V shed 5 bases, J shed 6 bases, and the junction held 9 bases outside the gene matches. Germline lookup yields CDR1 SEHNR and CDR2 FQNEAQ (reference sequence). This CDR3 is CASSPGLGALNEQFF. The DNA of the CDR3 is TGTGCCAGCAGCCCGGGACTAGGAGCCCTCAATGAGCAGTTCTTC.

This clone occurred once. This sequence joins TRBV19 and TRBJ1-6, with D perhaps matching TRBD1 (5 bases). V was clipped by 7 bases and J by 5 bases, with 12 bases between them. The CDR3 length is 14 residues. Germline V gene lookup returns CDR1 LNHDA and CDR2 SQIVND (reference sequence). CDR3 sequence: CASMAGRDNSPLHF. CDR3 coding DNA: TGTGCCAGTATGGCAGGGCGAGATAATTCACCCCTCCACTTT.

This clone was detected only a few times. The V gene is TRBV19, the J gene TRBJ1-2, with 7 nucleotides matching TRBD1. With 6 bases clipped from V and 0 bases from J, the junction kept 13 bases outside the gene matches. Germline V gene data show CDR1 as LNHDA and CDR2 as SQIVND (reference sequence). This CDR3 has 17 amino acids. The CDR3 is CASRPEGHRGPNYGYTF. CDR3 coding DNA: TGTGCCAGTAGACCAGAGGGGCACAGGGGACCTAACTATGGCTACACCTTC.

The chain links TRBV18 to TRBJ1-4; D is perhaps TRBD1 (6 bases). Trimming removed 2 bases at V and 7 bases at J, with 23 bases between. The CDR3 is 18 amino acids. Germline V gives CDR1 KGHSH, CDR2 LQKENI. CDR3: CASSPRVSGQGQFEKLFF. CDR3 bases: TGTGCCAGCTCACCAAGAGTTTCGGGACAAGGGCAGTTTGAAAAACTGTTTTTT.

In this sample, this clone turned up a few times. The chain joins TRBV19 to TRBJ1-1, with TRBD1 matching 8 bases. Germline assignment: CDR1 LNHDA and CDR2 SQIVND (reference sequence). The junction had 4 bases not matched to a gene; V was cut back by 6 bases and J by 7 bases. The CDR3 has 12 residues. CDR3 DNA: TGTGCCAGTAGGCCGGACAGGGATGAAGCTTTCTTT. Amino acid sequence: CASRPDRDEAFF.

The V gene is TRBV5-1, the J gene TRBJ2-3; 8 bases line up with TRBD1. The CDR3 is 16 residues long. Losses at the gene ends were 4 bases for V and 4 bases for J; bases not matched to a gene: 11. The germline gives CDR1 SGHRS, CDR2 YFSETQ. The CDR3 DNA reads TGCGCCAGCAGCCTAACACAGGACAGGGAGGCAGATACGCAGTATTTT. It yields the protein CASSLTQDREADTQYF.

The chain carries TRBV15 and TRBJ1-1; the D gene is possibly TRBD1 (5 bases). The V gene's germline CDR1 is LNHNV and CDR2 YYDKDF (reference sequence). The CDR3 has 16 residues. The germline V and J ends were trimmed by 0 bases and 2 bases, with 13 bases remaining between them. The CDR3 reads CATSRDYQGVNTEAFF. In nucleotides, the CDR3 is TGTGCCACCAGCAGAGATTACCAGGGCGTAAACACTGAAGCTTTCTTT. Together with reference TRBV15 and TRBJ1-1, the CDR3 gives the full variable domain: DAMVIQNPRYQVTQFGKPVTLSCSQTLNHNVMYWYQQKSSQAPKLLFHYYDKDFNNEADTPDNFQSRRPNTSFCFLDIRSPGLGDTAMYLCATSRDYQGVNTEAFFGQGTRLTVV.

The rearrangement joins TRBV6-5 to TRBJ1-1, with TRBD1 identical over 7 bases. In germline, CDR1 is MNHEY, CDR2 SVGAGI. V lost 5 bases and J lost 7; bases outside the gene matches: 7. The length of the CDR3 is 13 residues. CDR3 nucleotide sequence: TGTGCCAGCAGTCCGTGGACAGGACTTGAAGCTTTCTTT. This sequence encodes CASSPWTGLEAFF.

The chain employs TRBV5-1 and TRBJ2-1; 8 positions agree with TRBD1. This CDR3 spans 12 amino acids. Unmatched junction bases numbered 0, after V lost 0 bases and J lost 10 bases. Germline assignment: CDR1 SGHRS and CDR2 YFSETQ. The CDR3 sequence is CASSLDRGEQFF. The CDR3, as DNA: TGCGCCAGCAGCTTGGACAGGGGGGAGCAGTTCTTC.

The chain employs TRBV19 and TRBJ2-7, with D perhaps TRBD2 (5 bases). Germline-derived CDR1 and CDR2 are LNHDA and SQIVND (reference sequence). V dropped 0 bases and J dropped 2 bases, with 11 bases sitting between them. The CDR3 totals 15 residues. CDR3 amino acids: CASSIDHRGPYEQYF. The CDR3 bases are TGTGCCAGTAGTATAGATCACCGGGGTCCCTACGAGCAGTACTTC. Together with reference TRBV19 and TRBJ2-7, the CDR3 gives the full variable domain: DGGITQSPKYLFRKEGQNVTLSCEQNLNHDAMYWYRQDPGQGLRLIYYSQIVNDFQKGDIAEGYSVSREKKESFPLTVTSAQKNPTAFYLCASSIDHRGPYEQYFGPGTRLTVT.

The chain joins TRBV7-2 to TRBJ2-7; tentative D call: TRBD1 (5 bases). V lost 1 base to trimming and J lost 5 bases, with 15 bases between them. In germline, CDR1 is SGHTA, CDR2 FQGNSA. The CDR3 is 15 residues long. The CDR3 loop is CASSLVGVNTNEQYF. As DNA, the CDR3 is TGTGCCAGCAGCTTAGTAGGGGTGAATACAAACGAGCAGTACTTC.

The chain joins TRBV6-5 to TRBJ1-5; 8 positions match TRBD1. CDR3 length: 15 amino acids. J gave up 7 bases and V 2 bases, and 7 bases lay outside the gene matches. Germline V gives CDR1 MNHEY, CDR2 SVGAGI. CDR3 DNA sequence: TGTGCCAGCAGTTACGGACAGGGCCCTAGGCAGCCCCAGCATTTT. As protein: CASSYGQGPRQPQHF.

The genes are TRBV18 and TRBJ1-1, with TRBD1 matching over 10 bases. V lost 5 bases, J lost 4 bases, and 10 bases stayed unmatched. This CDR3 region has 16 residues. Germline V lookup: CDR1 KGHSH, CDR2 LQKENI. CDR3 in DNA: TGTGCCAGCTCAGTCCGGGACAGGGGTGCGGGCACTGAAGCTTTCTTT. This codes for CASSVRDRGAGTEAFF. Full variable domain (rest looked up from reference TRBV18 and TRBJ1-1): NAGVMQNPRHLVRRRGQEARLRCSPMKGHSHVYWYRQLPEEGLKFMVYLQKENIIDESGMPKERFSAEFPKEGPSILRIQQVVRGDSAAYFCASSVRDRGAGTEAFFGQGTRLTVV.

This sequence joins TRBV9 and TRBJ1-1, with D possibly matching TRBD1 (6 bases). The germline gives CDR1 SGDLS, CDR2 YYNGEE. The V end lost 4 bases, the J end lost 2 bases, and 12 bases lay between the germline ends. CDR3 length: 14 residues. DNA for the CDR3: TGTGCCAGCAGCCCTCTGGGGGCCAACACTGAAGCTTTCTTT. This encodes CASSPLGANTEAFF.

The CDR3 nucleotides are TGTGCCAGCAGCGTACTGCCTAGCGGGGGAAACAATGAGCAGTTCTTC. Translation gives CASSVLPSGGNNEQFF. The V call is TRBV9, the J call TRBJ2-1; 10 bases line up with TRBD2. The J segment lost 5 bases and the V segment lost 1 base, leaving 6 bases of the junction unmatched. Germline CDR1 SGDLS, CDR2 YYNGEE. This CDR3 contains 16 residues.

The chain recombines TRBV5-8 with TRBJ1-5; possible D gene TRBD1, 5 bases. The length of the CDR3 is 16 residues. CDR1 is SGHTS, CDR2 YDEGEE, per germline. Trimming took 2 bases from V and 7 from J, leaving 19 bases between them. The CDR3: CASSFRAVYYTQPQHF. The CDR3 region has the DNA TGTGCCAGCAGCTTCAGGGCAGTTTACTACACCCAGCCCCAGCATTTT.

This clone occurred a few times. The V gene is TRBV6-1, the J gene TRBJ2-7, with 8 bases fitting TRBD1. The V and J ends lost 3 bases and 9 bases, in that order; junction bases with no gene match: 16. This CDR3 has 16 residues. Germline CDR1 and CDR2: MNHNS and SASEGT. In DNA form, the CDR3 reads TGTGCCAGCAGTGATTCACAGGGGGGAACCCAATTTAGGCAGTACGTC. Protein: CASSDSQGGTQFRQYV.